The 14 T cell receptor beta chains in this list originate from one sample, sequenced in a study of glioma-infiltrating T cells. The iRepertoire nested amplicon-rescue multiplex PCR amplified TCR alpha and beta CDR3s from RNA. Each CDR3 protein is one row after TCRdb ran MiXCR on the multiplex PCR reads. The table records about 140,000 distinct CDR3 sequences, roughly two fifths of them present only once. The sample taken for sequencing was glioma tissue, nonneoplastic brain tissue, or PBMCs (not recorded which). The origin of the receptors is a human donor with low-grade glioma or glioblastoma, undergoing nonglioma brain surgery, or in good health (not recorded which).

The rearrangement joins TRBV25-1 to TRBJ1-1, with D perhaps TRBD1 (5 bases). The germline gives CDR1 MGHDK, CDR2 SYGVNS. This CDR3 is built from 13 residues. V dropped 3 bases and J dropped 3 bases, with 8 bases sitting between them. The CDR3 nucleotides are TGTGCCAGCAGTGAGACAGCATACACTGAAGCTTTCTTT. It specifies CASSETAYTEAFF.

The CDR3: CASSPVAGGNYEQYF. The CDR3 nucleotides read TGTGCCAGCAGTCCCGTAGCGGGAGGTAACTACGAGCAGTACTTC. V usage is TRBV6-1 and J usage is TRBJ2-7; 10 nucleotides agree with TRBD2. Germline CDR1 is MNHNS and CDR2 is SASEGT. V trimming: 5 bases; J trimming: 3 bases; junction bases outside the gene matches: 7. The CDR3 is made up of 15 amino acids.

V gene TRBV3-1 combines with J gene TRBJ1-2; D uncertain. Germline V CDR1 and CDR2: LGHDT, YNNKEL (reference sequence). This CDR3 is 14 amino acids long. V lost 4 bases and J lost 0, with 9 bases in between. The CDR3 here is CASSPRGANYGYTF. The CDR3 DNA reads TGTGCCAGCAGCCCGCGAGGAGCTAACTATGGCTACACCTTC.

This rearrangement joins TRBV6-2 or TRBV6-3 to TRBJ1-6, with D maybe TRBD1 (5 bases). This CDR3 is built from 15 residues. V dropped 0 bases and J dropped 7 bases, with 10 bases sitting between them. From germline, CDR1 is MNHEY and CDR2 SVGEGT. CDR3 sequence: CASSYSGDLNSPLHF. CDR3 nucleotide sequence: TGTGCCAGCAGTTACTCGGGGGACTTAAATTCACCCCTCCACTTT.

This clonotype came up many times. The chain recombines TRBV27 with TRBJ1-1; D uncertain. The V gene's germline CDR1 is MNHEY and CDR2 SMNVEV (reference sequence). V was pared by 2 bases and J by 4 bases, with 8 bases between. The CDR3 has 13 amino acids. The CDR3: CASSLGRITEAFF. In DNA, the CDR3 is TGTGCCAGCAGTTTAGGCAGGATCACTGAAGCTTTCTTT.

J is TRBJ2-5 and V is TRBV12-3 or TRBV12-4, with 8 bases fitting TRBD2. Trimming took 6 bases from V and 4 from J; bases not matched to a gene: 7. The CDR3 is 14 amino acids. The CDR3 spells CASSRPGGAETQYF. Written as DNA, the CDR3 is TGTGCCAGCAGCCGACCGGGAGGGGCAGAGACCCAGTACTTC.

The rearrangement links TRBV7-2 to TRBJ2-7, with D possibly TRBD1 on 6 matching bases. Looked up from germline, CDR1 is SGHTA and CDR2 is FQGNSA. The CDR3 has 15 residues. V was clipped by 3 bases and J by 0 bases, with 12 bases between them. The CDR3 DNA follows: TGTGCCAGCAGCTTGACAGACAGGTCCTCCTACGAGCAGTACTTC. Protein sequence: CASSLTDRSSYEQYF.

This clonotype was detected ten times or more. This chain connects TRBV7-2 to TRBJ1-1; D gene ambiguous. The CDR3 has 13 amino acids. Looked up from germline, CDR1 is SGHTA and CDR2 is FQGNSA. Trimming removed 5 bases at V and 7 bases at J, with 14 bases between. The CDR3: CASSPAWSGEAFF. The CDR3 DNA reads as TGTGCCAGCAGCCCCGCGTGGTCGGGTGAAGCTTTCTTT.

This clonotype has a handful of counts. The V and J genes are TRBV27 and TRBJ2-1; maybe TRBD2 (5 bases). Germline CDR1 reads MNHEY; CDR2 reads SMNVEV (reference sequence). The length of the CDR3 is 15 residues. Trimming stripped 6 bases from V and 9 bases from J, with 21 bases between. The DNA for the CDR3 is TGTGCCAGCAGAAGAACGGGGAGAGCAGCTGGTGAGCAGTTCTTC. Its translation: CASRRTGRAAGEQFF.

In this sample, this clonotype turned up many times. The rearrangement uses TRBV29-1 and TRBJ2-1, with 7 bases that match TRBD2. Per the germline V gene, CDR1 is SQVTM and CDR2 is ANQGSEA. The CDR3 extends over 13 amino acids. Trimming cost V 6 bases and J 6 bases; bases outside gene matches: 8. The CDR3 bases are TGCAGCGTGAGGGACTGGGAGGGCAATGAGCAGTTCTTC. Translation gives CSVRDWEGNEQFF.

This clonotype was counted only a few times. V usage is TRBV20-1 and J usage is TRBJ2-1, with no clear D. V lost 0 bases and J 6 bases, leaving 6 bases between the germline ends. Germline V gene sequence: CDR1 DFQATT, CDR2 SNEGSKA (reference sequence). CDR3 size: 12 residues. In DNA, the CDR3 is TGCAGTGCTAGAGATATCAGCAATGAGCAGTTCTTC. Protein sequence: CSARDISNEQFF.

CDR3 region: CASTPGGNSYEQYF. The CDR3 region has the DNA TGTGCCAGCACTCCCGGAGGTAACTCCTACGAGCAGTACTTC. This sequence joins TRBV12-3 or TRBV12-4 and TRBJ2-7; D possibly corresponds to TRBD2 (5 bases). Between the trimmed V and J ends, which lost 7 bases and 0 bases, there was a span of 13 bases. This CDR3 has 14 residues.

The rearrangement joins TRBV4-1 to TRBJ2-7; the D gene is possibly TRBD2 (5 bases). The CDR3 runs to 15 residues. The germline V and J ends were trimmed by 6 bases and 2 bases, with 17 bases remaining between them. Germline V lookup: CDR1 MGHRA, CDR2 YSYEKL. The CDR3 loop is CASSPGVGSTYEQYF. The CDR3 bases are TGCGCCAGCAGTCCCGGGGTGGGCTCAACCTACGAGCAGTACTTC.

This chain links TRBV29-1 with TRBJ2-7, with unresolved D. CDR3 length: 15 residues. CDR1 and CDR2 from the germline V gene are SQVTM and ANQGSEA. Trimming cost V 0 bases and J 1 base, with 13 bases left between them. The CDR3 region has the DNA TGCAGCGTTGAAGATGGATCGACTGCGTCCTACGAGCAGTACTTC. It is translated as CSVEDGSTASYEQYF.